This entry describes one T cell receptor beta chain. V lost 5 bases, J lost 9 bases, and 11 bases lay in between. CDR1 and CDR2 from the germline V gene are MNHEY and SMNVEV (reference sequence). The CDR3 is 13 residues long. Sequencing was performed with immunoSEQ multiplex PCR; in TCRdb, only in-frame clones are kept and a portion is missing. The table has about 2.1 million clones, about 93% seen once. The entry originates in a study of shared clonotypes between healthy human individuals. Naive CD8 cells, CD45RO-negative and positively selected for CCR7, excluded terminally differentiated effector memory CD45RA+ cells.

The material sequenced was naive CD8+ T cells from PBMCs. This TCR was sampled from a young man in good health. Some clones in this sample may be carry-over from other donors' samples. The chain has TRBV27 and TRBJ1-6; D not resolved. The CDR3 bases are TGTGCCAGCAGTCTCCGGACTGTTTCACCCCTCCACTTT. This codes for CASSLRTVSPLHF.